The 7 T cell receptor beta chains given below trace back to one sample, sequenced in a study of blood T cell repertoires in COVID-19. Measured with immunoSEQ multiplex PCR; TCRdb has only the in-frame clones, and not every one. The repertoire holds about 260,000 clones, with about four fifths as singletons. The specimen sequenced was peripheral blood. These receptors were collected from a woman in her forties or fifties who had recovered from COVID-19.

This chain joins TRBV13 and TRBJ2-3; the match to TRBD2 covers 9 bases. This CDR3 spans 15 amino acids. Germline trimming cut 2 bases from V and 7 bases from J; bases unmatched to any gene: 7. Germline loops: CDR1 PRHDT, CDR2 FYEKMQ (reference sequence). As DNA, the CDR3 is TGTGCCAGCAGCTTAAGTAGCGGGGGCCGCTATACGCAGTATTTT. Protein sequence: CASSLSSGGRYTQYF. Supplemented by reference TRBV13 and TRBJ2-3, the full variable domain reads AAGVIQSPRHLIKEKRETATLKCYPIPRHDTVYWYQQGPGQDPQFLISFYEKMQSDKGSIPDRFSAQQFSDYHSELNMSSLELGDSALYFCASSLSSGGRYTQYFGPGTRLTVL.

V gene TRBV7-2 combines with J gene TRBJ1-1; no clear D gene. The V and J ends lost 1 base and 1 base respectively, with 10 bases between them. CDR3 length equals 15 residues. Germline assignment: CDR1 SGHTA and CDR2 FQGNSA. The CDR3 nucleotides are TGTGCCAGCAGCTTAGTTCGGGGAGGGAACACTGAAGCTTTCTTT. Residues: CASSLVRGGNTEAFF.

V gene TRBV5-5 combines with J gene TRBJ2-5; 8 positions agree with TRBD1. CDR1 is SGHKS and CDR2 is YYEKEE in the germline V gene (reference sequence). V shed 4 bases and J 4 bases; nucleotides not matched to a gene: 6. This CDR3 comprises 14 residues. The CDR3 reads CASSRTGNIETQYF. The CDR3 coding sequence is TGTGCCAGCAGCCGGACAGGGAATATAGAGACCCAGTACTTC.

The V call is TRBV19, the J call TRBJ2-7; 11 bases are a match to TRBD1. After removal of 3 bases from V and 4 bases from J, the junction contained 11 bases not matched to a gene. CDR3 length: 17 residues. The germline V gene has CDR1 LNHDA and CDR2 SQIVND (reference sequence). The CDR3 loop reads CASSIRGGQGAFYEQYF. The CDR3 nucleotides are TGTGCCAGTAGTATTAGGGGCGGACAGGGGGCATTTTACGAGCAGTACTTC. Drawing the rest from reference TRBV19 and TRBJ2-7, the complete variable domain is DGGITQSPKYLFRKEGQNVTLSCEQNLNHDAMYWYRQDPGQGLRLIYYSQIVNDFQKGDIAEGYSVSREKKESFPLTVTSAQKNPTAFYLCASSIRGGQGAFYEQYFGPGTRLTVT.

The V gene is TRBV4-1, the J gene TRBJ1-5; D is undetermined. CDR3 length: 15 amino acids. The germline gives CDR1 MGHRA, CDR2 YSYEKL. The V and J ends lost 2 bases and 5 bases respectively, with 13 bases between them. Here the CDR3 reads CASSQIGRTDQPQHF. The CDR3 DNA sequence: TGCGCCAGCAGCCAAATCGGGAGAACCGATCAGCCCCAGCATTTT.

This chain links TRBV3-1 (or the pseudogene TRBV3-2) with TRBJ1-2; D ambiguous. The CDR3 consists of 13 residues. CDR1 is LGHDT and CDR2 is YNNKEL in the germline V gene (reference sequence). Trimming took 2 bases from V and 5 from J, leaving 9 bases between them. As DNA, the CDR3 is TGTGCCAGCAGCCAAACAGATGCTTATGGCTACACCTTC. The encoded protein is CASSQTDAYGYTF.

The J gene is TRBJ2-1, the V gene TRBV28, with 9 bases identical to TRBD2. The germline V gene has CDR1 MDHEN and CDR2 SYDVKM. J lost 7 bases, V lost 2 bases, and 6 bases had no gene match. The CDR3 runs to 15 residues. DNA of the CDR3: TGTGCCAGCAGTTTACAGGCTAGCGGGAATAATGAGCAGTTCTTC. Its translation: CASSLQASGNNEQFF.